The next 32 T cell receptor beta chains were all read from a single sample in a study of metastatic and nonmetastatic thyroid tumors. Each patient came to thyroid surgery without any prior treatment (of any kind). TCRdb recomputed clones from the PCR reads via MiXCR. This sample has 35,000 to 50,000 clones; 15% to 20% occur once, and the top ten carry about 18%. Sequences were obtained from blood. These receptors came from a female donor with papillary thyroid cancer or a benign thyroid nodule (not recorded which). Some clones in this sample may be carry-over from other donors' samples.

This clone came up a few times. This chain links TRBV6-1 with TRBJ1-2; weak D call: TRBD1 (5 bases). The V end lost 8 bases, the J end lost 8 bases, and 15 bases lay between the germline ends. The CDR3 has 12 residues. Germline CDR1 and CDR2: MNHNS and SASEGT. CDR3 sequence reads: CASEGDRRGYTF. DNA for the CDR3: TGTGCCAGCGAAGGGGACCGCAGGGGCTACACCTTC.

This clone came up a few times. The CDR3 loop is CASSYGGGGYNEQFF. CDR3 DNA sequence: TGTGCCAGCAGTTACGGCGGGGGGGGGTACAATGAGCAGTTCTTC. The rearrangement links TRBV6-6 to TRBJ2-1; 9 nucleotides line up with TRBD2. Germline V gene lookup returns CDR1 MNHNY and CDR2 SVGAGI (reference sequence). This CDR3 contains 15 residues. The ends lost 2 bases at V and 4 bases at J; junction bases unmatched: 3.

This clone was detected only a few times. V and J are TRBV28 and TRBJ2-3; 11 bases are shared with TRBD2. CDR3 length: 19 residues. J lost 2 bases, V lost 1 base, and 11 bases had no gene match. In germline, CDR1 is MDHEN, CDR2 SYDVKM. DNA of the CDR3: TGTGCCAGCAGTTTATCTTTGGGACTAGCGGTATCCATCACAGATACGCAGTATTTT. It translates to CASSLSLGLAVSITDTQYF.

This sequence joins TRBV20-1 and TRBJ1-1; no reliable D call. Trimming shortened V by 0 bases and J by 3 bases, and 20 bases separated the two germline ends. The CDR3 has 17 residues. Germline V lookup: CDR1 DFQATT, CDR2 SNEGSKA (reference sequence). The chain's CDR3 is CSARDRVSVMADTEAFF. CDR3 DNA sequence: TGCAGTGCTAGAGATAGGGTTTCGGTCATGGCGGACACTGAAGCTTTCTTT.

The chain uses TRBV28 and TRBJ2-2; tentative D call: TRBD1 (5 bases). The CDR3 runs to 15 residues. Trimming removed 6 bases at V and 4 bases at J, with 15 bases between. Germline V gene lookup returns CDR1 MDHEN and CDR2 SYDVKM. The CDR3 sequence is CASRAAWGSTGELFF. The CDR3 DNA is TGTGCCAGCAGAGCCGCCTGGGGCTCCACCGGGGAGCTGTTTTTT.

The CDR3 loop reads CSAREDGYTF. CDR3 bases: TGCAGTGCTAGGGAGGATGGCTACACCTTC. The genes are TRBV20-1 and TRBJ1-2; D is uncertain. Trimming removed 3 bases from V and 6 bases from J, with 5 bases in between. CDR3 length: 10 amino acids. The germline V gene encodes CDR1 DFQATT and CDR2 SNEGSKA (reference sequence).

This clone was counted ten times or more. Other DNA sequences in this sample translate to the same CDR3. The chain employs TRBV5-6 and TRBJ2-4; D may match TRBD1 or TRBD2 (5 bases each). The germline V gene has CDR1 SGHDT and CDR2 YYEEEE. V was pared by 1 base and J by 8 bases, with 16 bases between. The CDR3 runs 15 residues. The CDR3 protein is CASSLNRDPLHIQYF. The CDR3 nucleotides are TGTGCCAGCAGCTTGAACCGGGACCCTCTGCACATTCAGTACTTC.

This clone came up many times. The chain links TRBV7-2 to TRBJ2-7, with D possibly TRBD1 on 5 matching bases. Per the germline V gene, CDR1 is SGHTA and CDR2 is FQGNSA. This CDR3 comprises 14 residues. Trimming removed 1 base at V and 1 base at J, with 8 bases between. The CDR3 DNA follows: TGTGCCAGCAGCTTAGAGGGGCCGTCCTACGAGCAGTACTTC. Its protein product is CASSLEGPSYEQYF.

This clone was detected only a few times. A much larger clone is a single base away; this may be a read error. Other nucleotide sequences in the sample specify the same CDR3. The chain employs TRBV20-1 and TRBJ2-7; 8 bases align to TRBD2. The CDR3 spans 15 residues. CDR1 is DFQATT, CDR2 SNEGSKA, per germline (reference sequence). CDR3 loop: CGARKGREGGSEQYF. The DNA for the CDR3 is TGCGGTGCCAGGAAGGGACGGGAGGGCGGCTCCGAGCAGTACTTC.

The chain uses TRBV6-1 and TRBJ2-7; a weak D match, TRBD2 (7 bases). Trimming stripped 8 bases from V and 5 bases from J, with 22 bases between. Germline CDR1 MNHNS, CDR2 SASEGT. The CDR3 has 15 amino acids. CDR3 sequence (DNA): TGTGCCAGCGGGGCGTGTGGTCAGGGGAGGGACGAGCAGTACTTC. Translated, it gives CASGACGQGRDEQYF.

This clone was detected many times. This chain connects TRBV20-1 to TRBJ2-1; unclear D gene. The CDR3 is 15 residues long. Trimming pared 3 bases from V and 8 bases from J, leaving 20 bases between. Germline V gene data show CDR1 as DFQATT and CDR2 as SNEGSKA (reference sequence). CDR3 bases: TGCAGTGCTAGGGAGTCGGCTAGAGGTTGGTATGAGCAGTTCTTC. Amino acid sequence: CSARESARGWYEQFF.

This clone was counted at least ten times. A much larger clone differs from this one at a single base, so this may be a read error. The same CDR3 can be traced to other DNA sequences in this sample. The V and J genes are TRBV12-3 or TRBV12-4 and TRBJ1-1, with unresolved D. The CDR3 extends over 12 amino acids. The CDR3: CASSFDGKGSFF. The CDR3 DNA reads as TGCGCCAGCAGTTTTGACGGTAAGGGCTCTTTCTTT.

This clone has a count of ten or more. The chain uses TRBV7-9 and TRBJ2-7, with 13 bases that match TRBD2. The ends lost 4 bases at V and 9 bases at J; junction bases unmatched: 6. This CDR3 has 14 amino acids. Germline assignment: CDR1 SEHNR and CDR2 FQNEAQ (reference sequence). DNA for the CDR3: TGTGCCAGCAGCTCCGGACTAGCGGGAGTGCCGCAGTACTTC. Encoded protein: CASSSGLAGVPQYF.

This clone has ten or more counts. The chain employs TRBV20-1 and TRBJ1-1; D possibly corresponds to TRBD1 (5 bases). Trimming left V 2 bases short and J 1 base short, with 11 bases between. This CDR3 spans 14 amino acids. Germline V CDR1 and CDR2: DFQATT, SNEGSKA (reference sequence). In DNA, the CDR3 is TGCAGTGCTAGACAGGGTGGGGGGAACACTGAAGCTTTCTTT. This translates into CSARQGGGNTEAFF.

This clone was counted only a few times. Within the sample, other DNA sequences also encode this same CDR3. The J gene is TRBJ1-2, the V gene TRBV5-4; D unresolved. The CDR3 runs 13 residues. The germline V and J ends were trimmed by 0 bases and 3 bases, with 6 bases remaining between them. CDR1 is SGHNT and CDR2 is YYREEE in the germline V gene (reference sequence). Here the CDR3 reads CASSLGTDYGYTF. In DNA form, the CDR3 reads TGTGCCAGCAGCTTGGGTACAGACTATGGCTACACCTTC.

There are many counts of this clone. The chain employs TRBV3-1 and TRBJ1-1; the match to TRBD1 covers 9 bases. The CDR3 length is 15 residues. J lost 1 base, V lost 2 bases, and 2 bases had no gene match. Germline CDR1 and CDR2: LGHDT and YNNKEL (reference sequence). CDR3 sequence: CASSQKTGGNTEAFF. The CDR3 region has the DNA TGTGCCAGCAGCCAAAAGACAGGGGGGAACACTGAAGCTTTCTTT.

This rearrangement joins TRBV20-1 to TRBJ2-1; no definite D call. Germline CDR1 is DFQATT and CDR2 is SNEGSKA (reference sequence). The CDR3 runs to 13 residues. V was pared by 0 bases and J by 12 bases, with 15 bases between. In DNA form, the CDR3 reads TGCAGTGCTAGAGATCCGAGAGTAGCTCGGCAGTTCTTC. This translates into CSARDPRVARQFF.

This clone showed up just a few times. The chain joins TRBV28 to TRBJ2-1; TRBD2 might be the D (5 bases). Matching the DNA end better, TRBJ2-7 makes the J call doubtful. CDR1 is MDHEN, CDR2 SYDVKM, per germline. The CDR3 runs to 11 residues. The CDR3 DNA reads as TGTGCCAGCAGTAGTAGAGGGGAGCAGTACTTC. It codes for CASSSRGEQYF.

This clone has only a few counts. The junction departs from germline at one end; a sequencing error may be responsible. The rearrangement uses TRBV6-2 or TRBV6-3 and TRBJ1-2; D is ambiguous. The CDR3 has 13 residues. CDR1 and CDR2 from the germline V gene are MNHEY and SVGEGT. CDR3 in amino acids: CAISYFRYYGYTF. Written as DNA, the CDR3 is TGTGCCATCAGTTATTTCCGCTACTATGGCTACACCTTC.

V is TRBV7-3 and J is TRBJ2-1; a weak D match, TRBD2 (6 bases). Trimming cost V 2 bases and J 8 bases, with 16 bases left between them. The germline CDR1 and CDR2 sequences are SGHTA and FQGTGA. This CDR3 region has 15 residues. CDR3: CASSLLAGGFDEQFF. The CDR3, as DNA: TGTGCCAGCAGCTTACTAGCCGGAGGGTTTGATGAGCAGTTCTTC.

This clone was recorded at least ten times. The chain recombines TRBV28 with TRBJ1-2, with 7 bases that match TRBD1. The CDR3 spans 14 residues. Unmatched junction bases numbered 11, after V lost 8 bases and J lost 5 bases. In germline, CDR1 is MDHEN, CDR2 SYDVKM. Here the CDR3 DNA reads TGTGCCAGCCACCGTACAGGGGCCAATTATGGCTACACCTTC. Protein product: CASHRTGANYGYTF.

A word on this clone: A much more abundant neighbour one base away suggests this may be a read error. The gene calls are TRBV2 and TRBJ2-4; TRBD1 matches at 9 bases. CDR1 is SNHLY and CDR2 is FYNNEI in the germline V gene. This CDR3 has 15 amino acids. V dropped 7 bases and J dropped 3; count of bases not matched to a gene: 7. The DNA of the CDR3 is TGTGCCAGCACCGGACAGGGGCTAGGCAAAAACATTCAGTACTTC. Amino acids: CASTGQGLGKNIQYF. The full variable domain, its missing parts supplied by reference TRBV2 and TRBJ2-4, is EPEVTQTPSHQVTQMGQEVILRCVPISNHLYFYWYRQILGQKVEFLVSFYNNEISEKSEIFDDQFSVERPDGSNFTLKIRSTKLEDSAMYFCASTGQGLGKNIQYFGAGTRLSVL.

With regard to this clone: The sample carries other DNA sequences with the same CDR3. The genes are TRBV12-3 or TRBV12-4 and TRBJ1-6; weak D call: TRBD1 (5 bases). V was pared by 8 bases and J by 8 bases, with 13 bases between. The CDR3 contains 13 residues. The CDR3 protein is CASRRGADSPLHF. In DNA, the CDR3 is TGTGCCAGCCGGAGGGGAGCCGATTCACCCCTCCACTTT.

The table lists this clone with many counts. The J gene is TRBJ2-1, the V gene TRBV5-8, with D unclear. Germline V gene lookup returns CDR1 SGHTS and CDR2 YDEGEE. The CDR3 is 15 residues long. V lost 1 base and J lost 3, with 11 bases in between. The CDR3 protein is CASSLKGSGYNEQFF. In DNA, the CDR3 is TGTGCCAGCAGCTTGAAGGGCTCGGGCTACAATGAGCAGTTCTTC.

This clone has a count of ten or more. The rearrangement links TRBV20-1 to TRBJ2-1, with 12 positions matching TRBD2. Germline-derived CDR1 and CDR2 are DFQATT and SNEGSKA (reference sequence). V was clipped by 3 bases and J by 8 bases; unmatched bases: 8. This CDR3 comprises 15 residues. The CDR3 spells CSASPTSGRYDEQFF. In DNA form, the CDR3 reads TGCAGTGCTAGCCCAACTAGCGGGAGGTATGATGAGCAGTTCTTC.

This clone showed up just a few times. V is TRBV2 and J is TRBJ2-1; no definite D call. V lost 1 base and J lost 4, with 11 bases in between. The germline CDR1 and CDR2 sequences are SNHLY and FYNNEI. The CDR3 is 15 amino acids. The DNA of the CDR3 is TGTGCCAGCAGTGAAGGGTTAGTTATGTACAATGAGCAGTTCTTC. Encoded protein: CASSEGLVMYNEQFF.

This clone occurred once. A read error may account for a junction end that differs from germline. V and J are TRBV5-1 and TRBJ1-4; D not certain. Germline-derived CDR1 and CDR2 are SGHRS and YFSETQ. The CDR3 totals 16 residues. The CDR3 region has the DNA TGCGCCAGCAACCCAGCCCATGGCGCAACTAATGAAGAACTGTTTTTT. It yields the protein CASNPAHGATNEELFF.

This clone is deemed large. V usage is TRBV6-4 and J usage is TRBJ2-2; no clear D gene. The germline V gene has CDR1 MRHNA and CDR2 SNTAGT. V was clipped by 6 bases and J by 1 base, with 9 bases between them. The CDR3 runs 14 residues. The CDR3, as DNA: TGTGCCAGCAGAGATTCAGGGAACACCGGGGAGCTGTTTTTT. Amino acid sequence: CASRDSGNTGELFF.

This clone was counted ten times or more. The CDR3 loop is CASSRGQGAQNYGYTF. The DNA for the CDR3 is TGCGCCAGCAGCCGCGGACAGGGGGCGCAAAACTATGGCTACACCTTC. The chain joins TRBV4-1 to TRBJ1-2, with TRBD1 identical over 11 bases. Germline lookup yields CDR1 MGHRA and CDR2 YSYEKL. The CDR3 has 16 amino acids. V lost 4 bases and J lost 2; bases outside the gene matches: 6.

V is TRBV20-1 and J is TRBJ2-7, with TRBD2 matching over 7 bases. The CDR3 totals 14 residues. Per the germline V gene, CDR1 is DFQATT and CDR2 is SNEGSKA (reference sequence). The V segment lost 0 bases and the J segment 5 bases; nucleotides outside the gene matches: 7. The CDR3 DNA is TGCAGTGCTAGAGATGGAGCGGGAAAGAACGAGCAGTACTTC. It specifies CSARDGAGKNEQYF.

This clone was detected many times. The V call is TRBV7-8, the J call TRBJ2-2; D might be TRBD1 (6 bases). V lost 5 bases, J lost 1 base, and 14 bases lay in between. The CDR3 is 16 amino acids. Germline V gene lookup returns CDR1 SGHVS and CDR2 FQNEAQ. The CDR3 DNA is TGTGCCAGCAGCCCCTCCGGACAGAGGAACACCGGGGAGCTGTTTTTT. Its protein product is CASSPSGQRNTGELFF.

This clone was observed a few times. The CDR3 sequence is CASSAGDLGGEQYF. CDR3 coding DNA: TGTGCCAGCAGCGCAGGCGACCTCGGTGGCGAGCAGTACTTC. The chain has TRBV9 and TRBJ2-7; D uncertain. The CDR3 contains 14 residues. The germline gives CDR1 SGDLS, CDR2 YYNGEE. Trimming shortened V by 3 bases and J by 6 bases, and 16 bases separated the two germline ends.